What follows are 6 T cell receptor beta chains derived from one specimen sequenced in a study of blood T cell repertoires in COVID-19. Sequencing used immunoSEQ multiplex PCR; TCRdb keeps in-frame clones, though not all of them. In the table there are 40,000 or so clones, more than 80% of which are singletons. The sequenced sample was peripheral blood. The source of these receptors is a man aged 55 to 70 in a cohort sampled during active COVID-19.

This clone has only one observation. The chain is built from TRBV15 and TRBJ2-1, with 8 bases aligning to TRBD2. Trimming at V came to 0 bases and at J to 5 bases, leaving 9 bases not matched to a gene. The length of the CDR3 is 17 residues. The germline V gene encodes CDR1 LNHNV and CDR2 YYDKDF (reference sequence). The CDR3 reads CATSRDRGGLEHNEQFF. The CDR3 DNA reads TGTGCCACCAGCAGAGATCGCGGGGGGCTTGAACACAATGAGCAGTTCTTC. Looking up the rest from reference TRBV15 and TRBJ2-1 gives the full variable domain: DAMVIQNPRYQVTQFGKPVTLSCSQTLNHNVMYWYQQKSSQAPKLLFHYYDKDFNNEADTPDNFQSRRPNTSFCFLDIRSPGLGDTAMYLCATSRDRGGLEHNEQFFGPGTRLTVL.

V gene TRBV3-1 (or the pseudogene TRBV3-2) combines with J gene TRBJ2-5; possibly TRBD2 for D (6 bases). CDR1 is LGHDT and CDR2 is YNNKEL in the germline V gene (reference sequence). Trimming removed 3 bases from V and 4 bases from J, with 12 bases in between. This CDR3 has 14 residues. CDR3 nucleotides: TGTGCCAGCAGCCACTCGGGAGCAGGAGAGACCCAGTACTTC. This gives the protein CASSHSGAGETQYF.

The chain employs TRBV6-5 and TRBJ2-2; 9 bases are a match to TRBD2. J was trimmed by 7 bases and V by 6 bases; bases with no gene match: 6. This CDR3 has 14 residues. CDR1 is MNHEY and CDR2 is SVGAGI in the germline V gene. CDR3 amino acids: CASRLAGEVGELFF. The CDR3 DNA reads TGTGCCAGCAGATTAGCGGGAGAGGTCGGGGAGCTGTTTTTT.

The V and J genes are TRBV27 and TRBJ2-1, with 8 bases that match TRBD1. There are 15 residues in the CDR3. V gave up 4 bases and J gave up 6 bases; unmatched junction bases: 8. From germline, CDR1 is MNHEY and CDR2 SMNVEV (reference sequence). CDR3 DNA sequence: TGTGCCAGCAGTTCCCCCTGGACAGGGAGCAATGAGCAGTTCTTC. Its protein product is CASSSPWTGSNEQFF.

The CDR3 spells CASEGGNNEQFF. CDR3 coding DNA: TGTGCCAGCGAGGGGGGGAACAATGAGCAGTTCTTC. The chain joins TRBV6-5 to TRBJ2-1, with D possibly TRBD2 on 7 matching bases. Looked up from germline, CDR1 is MNHEY and CDR2 is SVGAGI. V dropped 8 bases and J dropped 5 bases, with 10 bases sitting between them. CDR3 length equals 12 residues.

The genes are TRBV6-5 and TRBJ1-1; no definite D call. This CDR3 has 11 amino acids. Germline V gene sequence: CDR1 MNHEY, CDR2 SVGAGI. Trimming pared 6 bases from V and 11 bases from J, leaving 13 bases between. Here the CDR3 DNA reads TGTGCCAGCAGCGAGACCCTGGGCGCTTTCTTT. Its translation is CASSETLGAFF.